Each of the 15 T cell receptor beta chains below was sequenced from the same sample in a study of ipilimumab plus nivolumab after autologous stem cell transplantation. Data came from immunoSEQ multiplex PCR; TCRdb stores just in-frame clones and leaves some out. This sample has just over 40,000 clones, with 80% to 95% found just once. The starting material was PBMCs, obtained in a trial of ipilimumab plus nivolumab as post-transplant consolidation. The receptors shown here come from a male donor with multiple myeloma.

This chain links TRBV29-1 with TRBJ2-5; 10 bases fit TRBD2. The germline gives CDR1 SQVTM, CDR2 ANQGSEA. CDR3 length equals 15 residues. The trim removed 4 bases at V and 4 bases at J, leaving 9 bases unmatched. CDR3 nucleotide sequence: TGCAGCGTTGTCCTCAGCGGGGGGGCATCAGAGACCCAGTACTTC. This codes for CSVVLSGGASETQYF.

This clone came up a few times. The chain employs TRBV19 and TRBJ2-7, with a possible D match to TRBD1 (5 bases). V lost 6 bases and J lost 2, with 14 bases in between. Germline V gene lookup returns CDR1 LNHDA and CDR2 SQIVND (reference sequence). The CDR3 totals 14 residues. Here the CDR3 reads CASSSYRPPYEQYF. The CDR3 bases are TGTGCCAGTAGCTCATACAGGCCCCCCTACGAGCAGTACTTC.

The chain has TRBV19 and TRBJ2-3; 9 nucleotides line up with TRBD1. The CDR3 consists of 19 residues. Per germline, CDR1 LNHDA and CDR2 SQIVND (reference sequence). Trimming took 4 bases from V and 3 from J; bases not matched to a gene: 17. The CDR3 sequence: CASSTARLHRGPYTDTQYF. CDR3 coding DNA: TGTGCCAGTAGTACAGCCCGACTTCACAGGGGGCCCTATACAGATACGCAGTATTTT.

This clone was recorded once. The chain has TRBV27 and TRBJ1-4; TRBD1 agrees at 9 bases. CDR3 length: 15 residues. The trim removed 5 bases at V and 5 bases at J, leaving 6 bases unmatched. The V gene's germline CDR1 is MNHEY and CDR2 SMNVEV (reference sequence). The CDR3 spells CASSPGTGRNEKLFF. The CDR3 DNA follows: TGTGCCAGCAGTCCCGGGACAGGGAGGAATGAAAAACTGTTTTTT.

The genes are TRBV27 and TRBJ2-7, with no clear D. CDR1 and CDR2 from the germline V gene are MNHEY and SMNVEV (reference sequence). The CDR3 has 15 amino acids. Between the trimmed V and J ends, which lost 0 bases and 3 bases, there was a span of 12 bases. CDR3 region: CASSLSGQANYEQYF. The CDR3 coding sequence is TGTGCCAGCAGTTTATCAGGGCAGGCGAACTACGAGCAGTACTTC.

The rearrangement links TRBV5-1 to TRBJ1-2; the D is unclear. There are 14 residues in the CDR3. The germline V gene encodes CDR1 SGHRS and CDR2 YFSETQ. V lost 2 bases to trimming and J lost 6 bases, with 14 bases between them. The DNA for the CDR3 is TGCGCCAGCAGCTTCCGGCCTTCGAGTGATGGCTACACCTTC. Its translation is CASSFRPSSDGYTF.

V gene TRBV7-2 combines with J gene TRBJ2-1, with 10 bases matching TRBD2. The CDR3 runs 17 residues. After removal of 5 bases from V and 5 bases from J, the junction contained 12 bases not matched to a gene. Germline V lookup: CDR1 SGHTA, CDR2 FQGNSA. CDR3 residues: CASSPQAGTSDHNEQFF. The CDR3, as DNA: TGTGCCAGCAGCCCCCAAGCCGGGACTAGCGACCACAATGAGCAGTTCTTC.

The chain recombines TRBV18 with TRBJ2-1; D possibly corresponds to TRBD2 (6 bases). The CDR3 sequence is 14 residues long. The V end was cut by 1 base, the J end by 6 bases, with 10 bases between. Per the germline V gene, CDR1 is KGHSH and CDR2 is LQKENI. CDR3 sequence (DNA): TGTGCCAGCTCACCACAGGGACTGCCCAATGAGCAGTTCTTC. Protein product: CASSPQGLPNEQFF.

The chain links TRBV5-1 to TRBJ2-3, with no clear D. Germline CDR1 reads SGHRS; CDR2 reads YFSETQ. Trimming shortened V by 2 bases and J by 0 bases, and 10 bases separated the two germline ends. The CDR3 length is 15 residues. CDR3 in DNA: TGCGCCAGCAGCTTAGATACGGCTAGCACAGATACGCAGTATTTT. It codes for CASSLDTASTDTQYF. The full variable domain, completed using reference TRBV5-1 and TRBJ2-3, is KAGVTQTPRYLIKTRGQQVTLSCSPISGHRSVSWYQQTPGQGLQFLFEYFSETQRNKGNFPGRFSGRQFSNSRSEMNVSTLELGDSALYLCASSLDTASTDTQYFGPGTRLTVL.

The chain couples TRBV28 to TRBJ2-3, with 10 nucleotides matching TRBD2. CDR1 is MDHEN and CDR2 is SYDVKM in the germline V gene. CDR3 length: 14 residues. The V gene end was trimmed by 6 bases and the J gene end by 6 bases; junction bases not matched to a gene: 6. CDR3 DNA: TGTGCCAGCAGGCCGGGGACTAGCGCTGATACGCAGTATTTT. Translating gives CASRPGTSADTQYF.

The CDR3 is CASSLRFDYEQYF. DNA for the CDR3: TGCGCCAGCAGCCTTCGGTTTGATTACGAGCAGTACTTC. This chain joins TRBV5-1 and TRBJ2-7; no firm D call. CDR3 length: 13 residues. The V and J ends lost 4 bases and 4 bases respectively, with 12 bases between them. Germline V CDR1 and CDR2: SGHRS, YFSETQ.

The chain employs TRBV6-5 and TRBJ2-7; 7 bases agree with TRBD2. The CDR3 sequence is 13 residues long. Germline CDR1 is MNHEY and CDR2 is SVGAGI. Trimming cost V 8 bases and J 2 bases; bases outside gene matches: 6. In DNA, the CDR3 is TGTGCCAGCCGGGCGGGGACTACCTACGAGCAGTACTTC. Its translation: CASRAGTTYEQYF.

As to this clone: At one end the junction does not follow the germline gene, possibly because of a read error. The chain joins TRBV7-8 to TRBJ2-7, with D perhaps matching TRBD2 (5 bases). This CDR3 has 13 amino acids. The germline V gene has CDR1 SGHVS and CDR2 FQNEAQ. For the CDR3, the DNA is TGTGCCAGCAGCCTAGCTCGCGTCCACGAGCAGTACTTC. Protein sequence: CASSLARVHEQYF.

The J gene is TRBJ2-7, the V gene TRBV6-5; 7 bases map to TRBD1. The CDR3 is 15 amino acids. With 2 bases clipped from V and 7 bases from J, the junction kept 11 bases outside the gene matches. From germline, CDR1 is MNHEY and CDR2 SVGAGI. The CDR3 sequence: CASSYQGTAGVEQYF. The CDR3 DNA follows: TGTGCCAGCAGTTACCAAGGGACAGCTGGAGTGGAGCAGTACTTC.

V usage is TRBV5-1 and J usage is TRBJ2-7; maybe TRBD1 (6 bases). The CDR3 has 15 amino acids. Germline loops: CDR1 SGHRS, CDR2 YFSETQ. Trimming removed 0 bases at V and 0 bases at J, with 10 bases between. CDR3 sequence: CASSLGQVLSYEQYF. The DNA for the CDR3 is TGCGCCAGCAGCTTGGGACAGGTACTCTCCTACGAGCAGTACTTC. The full variable domain, rest sourced from reference TRBV5-1 and TRBJ2-7, is KAGVTQTPRYLIKTRGQQVTLSCSPISGHRSVSWYQQTPGQGLQFLFEYFSETQRNKGNFPGRFSGRQFSNSRSEMNVSTLELGDSALYLCASSLGQVLSYEQYFGPGTRLTVT.